These T cell receptor beta chains were read from a single sample in a study of blood T cell repertoires in COVID-19. The repertoire was sequenced with immunoSEQ multiplex PCR; TCRdb's copy has only in-frame clones and lacks some. Of more than 120,000 clones listed, more than 75% were seen once; the top ten hold approximately 2.5%. The sample comprised peripheral blood. The origin of the receptors is a human donor with acute or convalescent COVID-19. The donor label of this sample is uncertain. Each CDR3 is given with its conserved first and last residue. The order of the fields is V gene, clone size, J gene, CDR3 protein. Size values are once, few and many counts, or a class for expanded clones, and some rows have none.

TRBV28	once	TRBJ1-4	CASSVSRQGAEKLFF
TRBV19	-	TRBJ1-5	CASSIGTGPQPQHF
TRBV6-2/TRBV6-3	-	TRBJ1-5	CASSSHRGSNQPQHF
TRBV6-2/TRBV6-3	once	TRBJ2-5	CASSYLPTGQETQYF
TRBV5-1	once	TRBJ1-2	CASSFGIYGYTF
TRBV28	-	TRBJ1-5	CASILAAGGQPQHF
TRBV20-1	-	TRBJ2-1	CSASSGRAYNEQFF
TRBV28	-	TRBJ2-7	CASRTGGHSYEQYF
TRBV3-1/TRBV3-2	-	TRBJ1-1	CASSLNQGGGSEAFF
TRBV3-1/TRBV3-2	-	TRBJ1-4	CASSQGPQTGVEKLFF
TRBV30	-	TRBJ1-5	CACSPTSGLYSNQPQHF
TRBV7-9	-	TRBJ1-6	CASRTDRGDSPLHF
TRBV24-1	few	TRBJ2-6	CATSQRRGSGANVLTF
TRBV9	once	TRBJ1-1	CASSVAGDTEAFF
TRBV5-1	few	TRBJ1-4	CASSLLSGDRKLFF
TRBV3-1/TRBV3-2	-	TRBJ2-1	CASSPHTDYNEQFF
TRBV4-3	few	TRBJ1-2	CASSQLGRGHGYTF
TRBV9	-	TRBJ2-1	CASSVASGVPGEQFF
TRBV7-2	-	TRBJ1-3	CASSLGLTDTIYF
TRBV3-1/TRBV3-2	-	TRBJ2-7	CASSQADMIYEQYF
TRBV7-9	few	TRBJ2-1	CASSLADEQFF
TRBV19	-	TRBJ1-2	CASTGQGDNYGYTF